This T cell receptor (beta chain) was sequenced during a study of blood T cell repertoires in COVID-19. About the research overall: Donors in the United States, Italy and Spain gave samples during acute or convalescent COVID-19. In each case, the material was cDNA or gDNA derived from T cells, B-cell-depleted T cells, or PBMCs.

Unmatched junction bases numbered 11, after V lost 6 bases and J lost 4 bases. The germline V gene has CDR1 MDHEN and CDR2 SYDVKM. The CDR3 sequence is 17 residues long. In the original workflow: Reference gene primer amplification gave estimated nucleated cell counts. The protocol was immunoSEQ multiplex PCR, while the TCRdb copy is restricted to in-frame clones and leaves out a portion. The DNA was the basis for D and trimming; V, J and clone size are from that table. The sample holds 65,000 to 90,000 clones, around 80% seen once. Sequenced: peripheral blood. The receptor was isolated from a man in his 60s with active or convalescent COVID-19. The genes are TRBV28 and TRBJ2-2; TRBD1 matches at 10 bases. As DNA, the CDR3 is TGTGCCAGCAGAGTAGGACAGGGGGTTTCCCTCACCGGGGAGCTGTTTTTT. Translation gives CASRVGQGVSLTGELFF.